A selection of T cell receptor beta chains follows, all from one sample in a study of vaccination effects on CD4 cells after COVID-19. No antigen has been assigned to these receptors. Assay: immunoSEQ multiplex PCR; the TCRdb copy retains only in-frame clones and omits some. There are fewer than 35,000 clones in the sample; about 73% occur only once, and 3.5% to 4% lies in the top ten. The specimen was CD4+ T cells from PBMCs cultured without peptide, collected before COVID-19 vaccination. The source is a human donor who received a COVID-19 vaccine. Both conserved end residues are part of each CDR3. A D gene is named only where the DNA matches it firmly. Only some rows state a clone size, as once, few, many or a class for expanded clones.

v_gene,j_gene,d_gene,abundance,CDR3nt,CDR3aa
TRBV12-3/TRBV12-4,TRBJ1-1,-,-,TGTGCCAGCAGTTTATCCAGGGAAGCTTTCTTT,CASSLSREAFF
TRBV19,TRBJ1-1,-,-,TGTGCCAGTAGTATCCAGATGAACACTGAAGCTTTCTTT,CASSIQMNTEAFF
TRBV5-5,TRBJ2-5,-,once,TGTGCCAGCAGCTTGGACTTGTCAACATATAGCGGAGAGACCCAGTACTTC,CASSLDLSTYSGETQYF
TRBV3-1/TRBV3-2,TRBJ1-1,-,-,TGTGCCAGCAGCGCGCGCGACACCGAAGCTTTCTTT,CASSARDTEAFF
TRBV9,TRBJ2-5,TRBD1,-,TGTGCCAGCAGCGTTTCCCCCACAGGGGTTGGAGAGACCCAGTACTTC,CASSVSPTGVGETQYF
TRBV3-1/TRBV3-2,TRBJ2-2,TRBD2,-,TGTGCCAGCAGCCAATTAGCTAGCGGGAGTATTTTTGGCGGGGAGCTGTTTTTT,CASSQLASGSIFGGELFF
TRBV9,TRBJ1-1,-,few,TGTGCCAGCAGCGTAGACGATAGGTCAGGGGACACAAACACTGAAGCTTTCTTT,CASSVDDRSGDTNTEAFF
TRBV6-5,TRBJ1-5,TRBD1,-,TGTGCCAGCAGGGCACGCAACAGGGGAATTCAGCCCCAGCATTTT,CASRARNRGIQPQHF
TRBV6-4,TRBJ2-2,-,medium-sized,TGTGCCAGCTCTGTTACAGGCACCGGGGAGCTGTTTTTT,CASSVTGTGELFF
TRBV2,TRBJ2-2,TRBD2,few,TGTGCCAGCAGTGTTCTGGGACTATCATACGGGGAGCTGTTTTTT,CASSVLGLSYGELFF
TRBV3-1/TRBV3-2,TRBJ2-1,-,few,TGTGCCAGCAGCCAAGTGGGAGTTAGTGAGCAGTTCTTC,CASSQVGVSEQFF
TRBV9,TRBJ2-2,TRBD2,-,TGTGCCAGCAGCGGGTGGGGGGGATCGGCCGGGGAGCTGTTTTTT,CASSGWGGSAGELFF
TRBV28,TRBJ2-1,TRBD2,-,TGTGCCAGCAGTCTTGGGTCTAGCGGGAGAATTGGGGAGCAGTTCTTC,CASSLGSSGRIGEQFF
TRBV12-5,TRBJ1-1,TRBD1,-,TGTGCTAGTGGTTTGATCCTTGGACAGGGTATGAACACTGAAGCTTTCTTT,CASGLILGQGMNTEAFF
TRBV7-6,TRBJ2-6,-,-,TGTGCCAGCAGCTTGTCGGCAGGAGGTGGCAACGTCCTGACTTTC,CASSLSAGGGNVLTF
TRBV18,TRBJ2-1,-,-,TGTGCCAGCTCACCAACTGGTTTGGCGCACTCCTACAATGAGCAGTTCTTC,CASSPTGLAHSYNEQFF
TRBV6-5,TRBJ1-2,TRBD1,-,TGTGCCAGCAGGCTCGGACAGGGCGTCTATGGCTACACCTTC,CASRLGQGVYGYTF
TRBV19,TRBJ2-1,TRBD2,-,TGTGCCAGTAGTATAGGGGTGGTAGCGGGGAACAATGAGCAGTTCTTC,CASSIGVVAGNNEQFF
TRBV18,TRBJ2-5,-,-,TGTGCCAGCTCCCCACGGGAGACCCAGTACTTC,CASSPRETQYF
TRBV19,TRBJ2-3,-,few,TGTGCCAGTAGACAAAGCGGAGATACGCAGTATTTT,CASRQSGDTQYF
TRBV5-1,TRBJ1-6,-,few,TGCGCCAGCAGCTTGGAGCCTCACAGGGTAGACAATTCACCCCTCCACTTT,CASSLEPHRVDNSPLHF
TRBV3-1/TRBV3-2,TRBJ1-1,-,-,TGTGCCAGCAGCCAACAACAGGGAAGAACTGAAGCTTTCTTT,CASSQQQGRTEAFF
TRBV19,TRBJ1-5,TRBD1,once,TGTGCCAGTAGTCGGACAGGTTATAGCAATCAGCCCCAGCATTTT,CASSRTGYSNQPQHF
TRBV5-1,TRBJ2-1,TRBD1,-,TGCGCCAGCAGCTTCCAACCCGGGACAGAGACGGGATCCTACAATGAGCAGTTCTTC,CASSFQPGTETGSYNEQFF
TRBV19,TRBJ2-2,-,-,TGTGCCAGTAGTGTTGGGGGCCGGACGGGAAACACCGGGGAGCTGTTTTTT,CASSVGGRTGNTGELFF
TRBV27,TRBJ1-5,-,-,TGTGCCAGCAGTGATGGACGTCAGCCCCAGCATTTT,CASSDGRQPQHF
TRBV19,TRBJ1-5,-,-,TGTGCCAGTAGCCCCCCCGGGGCAGGGCGGCCCCAGCATTTT,CASSPPGAGRPQHF
TRBV5-1,TRBJ2-7,-,-,TGCGCCAGCAGCACCGGGTATACCACCTCCTACGAGCAGTACTTC,CASSTGYTTSYEQYF
TRBV10-2,TRBJ1-1,TRBD1,few,TGCGCCAGCAGTGGGGCAGGGGGCTTTCAAACGAACACTGAAGCTTTCTTT,CASSGAGGFQTNTEAFF
TRBV6-1,TRBJ1-2,-,-,TGTGCCAGCAGCGAAACCCCCCTTGGCGGGTATACTGGCTACACCTTC,CASSETPLGGYTGYTF
TRBV15,TRBJ2-7,-,-,TGTGCCACCAGCAGAGCTGGGTCGGCCTACGAGCAGTACTTC,CATSRAGSAYEQYF
TRBV3-1/TRBV3-2,TRBJ1-4,TRBD1,-,TGTGCCAGCAGCCGGACAGGGGGGACGGAAAAACTGTTTTTT,CASSRTGGTEKLFF
TRBV12-3/TRBV12-4,TRBJ2-5,-,-,TGTGCCAGCAGTCAACTACAAGAGACCCAGTACTTC,CASSQLQETQYF
TRBV11-2,TRBJ1-4,-,-,TGTGCCAGCAGCTCTCTTGGACAGCCTAATGAAAAACTGTTTTTT,CASSSLGQPNEKLFF
TRBV30,TRBJ2-7,-,-,TGTGCCTGGAGTATAAAAGTTTGCTTC,CAWSIKVCF
TRBV13,TRBJ2-3,TRBD2,-,TGTGCCAGCAGCTTAGGGGCGGCTAGCGGGGGAGCCACAGATACGCAGTATTTT,CASSLGAASGGATDTQYF
TRBV30,TRBJ1-2,-,-,TGTGCCTGGAGTGGGACAGCCTATAACTATGGCTACACCTTC,CAWSGTAYNYGYTF
TRBV23-1,TRBJ2-7,TRBD2,-,TGCGCCAGCAGTCAGGGGAGGGGAGGTACCTACGAGCAGTACTTC,CASSQGRGGTYEQYF
TRBV4-2,TRBJ2-7,-,-,TGTGCCAGCAGCCAAGGGCCGAGGTCCAGGGAGGCTTACGAGCAGTACTTC,CASSQGPRSREAYEQYF
TRBV6-6,TRBJ2-1,TRBD1,-,TGTGCCAGCAGTCCGCGACAGGGAACTTACAATGAGCAGTTCTTC,CASSPRQGTYNEQFF
TRBV9,TRBJ2-3,-,-,TGTGCCAGCAGCGTAGCTACCCCTGTGGGCACAGATACGCAGTATTTT,CASSVATPVGTDTQYF
TRBV6-5,TRBJ2-5,TRBD1,-,TGTGCCAGCCGGGAACAGGGGGCCCAAGAGACCCAGTACTTC,CASREQGAQETQYF
TRBV6-5,TRBJ2-3,TRBD2,-,TGTGCCAGCAGTTACGGAGGGACTAGCGGGGTAGATACGCAGTATTTT,CASSYGGTSGVDTQYF
TRBV5-4,TRBJ1-6,-,-,TGTGCCAGCAGCTTGACGGACGGGACCTCCTGGGGCTCCTATAATTCACCCCTCCACTTT,CASSLTDGTSWGSYNSPLHF
TRBV19,TRBJ2-3,-,-,TGTGCCAGTAGTATGAGTGGCGGAACTAGCACAGATACGCAGTATTTT,CASSMSGGTSTDTQYF
TRBV27,TRBJ1-1,-,few,TGTGCCAGCAGTACCATCCCGTTAATGAACACTGAAGCTTTCTTT,CASSTIPLMNTEAFF
TRBV3-1/TRBV3-2,TRBJ2-7,-,-,TGTGCCAGCAGCTTAAGGGGTGCGGGACCCCCCTACGAGCAGTACTTC,CASSLRGAGPPYEQYF
TRBV2,TRBJ2-3,-,-,TGTGCCAGCAGAGAAGGAGAAAGCACAGATACGCAGTATTTT,CASREGESTDTQYF
TRBV18,TRBJ1-2,-,few,TGTGCCAGCTCACCAGAGCAGCAGTATGGCTACACCTTC,CASSPEQQYGYTF
TRBV7-8,TRBJ2-4,TRBD1,-,TGTGCCAGCAGCGCCCGACAGGGTCTAGACATTCAGTACTTC,CASSARQGLDIQYF
TRBV11-2,TRBJ2-7,-,-,TGTGCCAGCAGCCCAATCAAGGGGCGAATCCAATTCTCCTACGAGCAGTACTTC,CASSPIKGRIQFSYEQYF